A selection of T cell receptor beta chains follows, all from one sample in a study of OX40 agonist ivuxolimab in advanced cancers. Libraries were prepared by immunoSEQ multiplex PCR; TCRdb keeps only in-frame clonotypes and omits some of them. The sample records approximately 58,000 clones, around nine tenths being singletons. Material: CD4+ or CD8+ T cells sorted from blood, obtained in a trial of the OX40 agonist ivuxolimab. Source of these receptors: an adult with an advanced solid tumor such as melanoma, head and neck, liver or kidney cancer. Each CDR3 is given with its conserved first and last residue. D genes are given only for firm matches. Only some rows state a clone size, as once, few, many or a class for expanded clones.

few	TRBJ2-5	TRBV10-3	NA	CAISEPRIETQYF	TGTGCCATCAGTGAGCCCAGGATAGAGACCCAGTACTTC
NA	TRBJ2-3	TRBV30	NA	CAWIKGGTDTQYF	TGTGCCTGGATTAAGGGTGGCACAGATACGCAGTATTTT
few	TRBJ2-7	TRBV15	NA	CATSRAGHSYEQYF	TGTGCCACCAGCAGAGCGGGCCACTCCTACGAGCAGTACTTC
once	TRBJ1-2	TRBV28	NA	CASTPGVRKGGYTF	TGTGCCAGCACCCCAGGGGTAAGGAAGGGAGGCTACACCTTC
once	TRBJ2-1	TRBV7-2	TRBD1	CASSLAGTGPYNEQFF	TGTGCCAGCAGCTTAGCGGGGACAGGGCCGTACAATGAGCAGTTCTTC
NA	TRBJ2-7	TRBV19	NA	CASSIRGRTYEQYF	TGTGCCAGTAGTATTCGTGGCAGAACCTACGAGCAGTACTTC
NA	TRBJ2-3	TRBV19	NA	CASSMRGSLGTDTQYF	TGTGCCAGTAGTATGAGAGGCAGTCTTGGCACAGATACGCAGTATTTT
NA	TRBJ2-6	TRBV29-1	NA	CSVEEQGANVLTF	TGCAGCGTTGAAGAACAGGGGGCCAACGTCCTGACTTTC
once	TRBJ2-1	TRBV6-6	NA	CASSPYNEQFF	TGTGCCAGCAGTCCTTACAATGAGCAGTTCTTC
NA	TRBJ1-3	TRBV9	NA	CASSSDSGNTIYF	TGTGCCAGCAGCTCAGACTCTGGAAACACCATATATTTT
NA	TRBJ1-2	TRBV6-1	NA	CASSEGNNYGYTF	TGTGCCAGCAGTGAGGGCAATAACTATGGCTACACCTTC
NA	TRBJ2-2	TRBV7-9	TRBD1	CASSFGTGDTGELFF	TGTGCCAGCAGCTTTGGGACAGGGGACACCGGGGAGCTGTTTTTT
NA	TRBJ2-3	TRBV19	TRBD2	CASSRAGGPTDTQYF	TGTGCCAGTAGTCGTGCGGGAGGGCCGACAGATACGCAGTATTTT
NA	TRBJ2-3	TRBV5-1	TRBD2	CASSPGLAGTVDTQYF	TGCGCCAGCAGCCCAGGACTAGCGGGGACGGTAGATACGCAGTATTTT
NA	TRBJ2-1	TRBV19	TRBD2	CASSLAGGRPPSGEQFF	TGTGCCAGTAGTCTAGCGGGAGGAAGACCACCTTCCGGTGAGCAGTTCTTC
NA	TRBJ2-4	TRBV30	NA	CAWSAGNDKNIQYF	TGTGCCTGGAGTGCCGGGAACGATAAAAACATTCAGTACTTC
NA	TRBJ1-2	TRBV6-6	NA	CASTSGSAPYGYTF	TGTGCCAGCACTTCGGGTTCAGCTCCTTATGGCTACACCTTC
NA	TRBJ1-2	TRBV9	TRBD1	CASSVGQGADYGYTF	TGTGCCAGCAGCGTAGGGCAGGGGGCTGACTATGGCTACACCTTC
NA	TRBJ2-7	TRBV28	TRBD2	CASRLGLAGAGEQYF	TGTGCCAGCAGACTGGGACTAGCGGGAGCTGGCGAGCAGTACTTC
NA	TRBJ2-5	TRBV20-1	NA	CSVRGQETQYF	TGCAGCGTCAGGGGACAAGAGACCCAGTACTTC
NA	TRBJ2-7	TRBV6-6	NA	CASSYSRYAPEQYF	TGTGCCAGCAGTTACTCGAGATACGCGCCCGAGCAGTACTTC
NA	TRBJ1-4	TRBV4-3	TRBD1	CASSRGQGSEKLFF	TGCGCCAGCAGCCGCGGACAGGGAAGTGAAAAACTGTTTTTT
NA	TRBJ2-5	TRBV5-1	TRBD2	CASSLNGGEGETQYF	TGCGCCAGCAGCTTGAACGGCGGGGAGGGGGAGACCCAGTACTTC